The TCR beta chain under discussion was sequenced for a study of T-cell memory formation after mild COVID-19. Study context: Largely, the TCR clusters proved donor specific. Study-level findings and limits: The authors did not confirm SARS-CoV-2 specificity of second-wave clones peaking day 37. CM and EM subsets held most contracting CD4+ clones; EMRA held CD8+ ones.

Looked up from germline, CDR1 is MNHNY and CDR2 is SVGAGI (reference sequence). V lost 8 bases, J lost 6 bases, and 12 bases stayed unmatched. This CDR3 has 14 amino acids. As to this clonotype: Its antigen is not known.

The 5'RACE method, run with constant-segment primers, produced TCR alpha and TCR beta cDNA libraries (carrying sample barcodes and UMIs). TCRdb analysed the 5' RACE reads with MiXCR anew, one entry per CDR3 protein. The sample contains more than 450,000 distinct CDR3 sequences, approximately 18% of which appear only once. The sequencing input was PBMCs or a T cell subset sorted from them (not recorded which). The source is an adult woman who had mild COVID-19 (a few samples of this study predate the infection). Cell type and time point are not known. V gene TRBV6-6 combines with J gene TRBJ1-2, with 7 bases identical to TRBD1. The CDR3 DNA reads TGTGCCAGCCTTGGGACAGTTTTGTCTGATGGCTACACCTTC. Protein product: CASLGTVLSDGYTF.